These 15 T cell receptor beta chains were sequenced from one sample in a study of OX40 agonist ivuxolimab in advanced cancers. Method: immunoSEQ multiplex PCR; TCRdb's copy keeps in-frame clones and lacks some. The repertoire holds around 80,000 clones, with approximately 89% as singletons. Here the sequenced sample was CD4+ or CD8+ T cells sorted from blood, taken in a trial of the OX40 agonist ivuxolimab. Receptors were obtained from an adult with an advanced solid tumor such as melanoma, head and neck, liver or kidney cancer.

The V gene is TRBV2, the J gene TRBJ1-6, with D maybe TRBD1 (5 bases). The V end was cut by 9 bases, the J end by 6 bases, with 12 bases between. The CDR3 consists of 13 residues. From germline, CDR1 is SNHLY and CDR2 FYNNEI. This CDR3 reads CASTGQTNSPLHF. The CDR3 DNA is TGTGCCAGTACTGGACAAACTAATTCACCCCTCCACTTT. The full variable domain, in which reference TRBV2 and TRBJ1-6 provide the parts outside the CDR3, is EPEVTQTPSHQVTQMGQEVILRCVPISNHLYFYWYRQILGQKVEFLVSFYNNEISEKSEIFDDQFSVERPDGSNFTLKIRSTKLEDSAMYFCASTGQTNSPLHFGNGTRLTVT.

This clone was counted a single time. The chain combines TRBV19 with TRBJ2-7; D is ambiguous. The ends were cut back, 2 bases at V and 0 bases at J, with 11 bases in the middle. The length of the CDR3 is 15 residues. Germline V gives CDR1 LNHDA, CDR2 SQIVND (reference sequence). CDR3 bases: TGTGCCAGTAGTATAACCTGGCGGAGCTCCTACGAGCAGTACTTC. This sequence encodes CASSITWRSSYEQYF.

Only one count was recorded for this clone. This chain links TRBV6-4 with TRBJ2-1; 8 bases align to TRBD1. The V gene's germline CDR1 is MRHNA and CDR2 SNTAGT. After removal of 2 bases from V and 9 bases from J, the junction contained 0 bases not matched to a gene. This CDR3 spans 12 amino acids. CDR3 sequence reads: CASSDGTGEQFF. The CDR3 DNA sequence: TGTGCCAGCAGTGACGGGACAGGTGAGCAGTTCTTC.

The V gene is TRBV5-6, the J gene TRBJ1-3, with 7 bases that match TRBD1. The germline CDR1 and CDR2 sequences are SGHDT and YYEEEE. This CDR3 has 16 residues. V shed 1 base, J shed 0 bases, and the junction held 4 bases outside the gene matches. CDR3 nucleotide sequence: TGTGCCAGCAGCTTGAGACAGGGCCTCTCTGGAAACACCATATATTTT. It is translated as CASSLRQGLSGNTIYF.

This clone has a handful of counts. The chain employs TRBV20-1 and TRBJ2-3, with D perhaps matching TRBD1 (5 bases). The CDR3 sequence is 11 residues long. V was pared by 7 bases and J by 8 bases, with 13 bases between. From germline, CDR1 is DFQATT and CDR2 SNEGSKA (reference sequence). CDR3 sequence reads: CSGHRSSTQYF. The CDR3 DNA is TGCAGTGGCCACAGGAGTTCTACGCAGTATTTT.

As concerns this clone: Compared with germline, one end of the junction differs, possibly owing to a read error. The CDR3 DNA is TGTGCCTTATTAGGGAATGGGCAGTTCTTC. Residues: CALLGNGQFF. The chain combines TRBV30 with TRBJ2-1, with no clear D. In germline, CDR1 is GTSNPN, CDR2 SVGIG (reference sequence). This CDR3 is built from 10 residues.

V gene TRBV5-4 combines with J gene TRBJ1-4; D is possibly TRBD1 (6 bases). From germline, CDR1 is SGHNT and CDR2 YYREEE (reference sequence). The CDR3 consists of 16 residues. Deletions cut 3 bases from V and 4 bases from J, with 16 bases between. DNA of the CDR3: TGTGCCAGCAGCTCCGGGACATCTCTTAATAATGAAAAACTGTTTTTT. Its translation is CASSSGTSLNNEKLFF.

The chain joins TRBV29-1 to TRBJ1-1; D possibly corresponds to TRBD1 (6 bases). Germline CDR1 and CDR2: SQVTM and ANQGSEA. This CDR3 has 15 residues. Trimming left V 7 bases short and J 4 bases short, with 22 bases between. The CDR3 loop is CSAKKAQGESTEAFF. CDR3 sequence (DNA): TGCAGCGCCAAAAAGGCACAGGGTGAGAGCACTGAAGCTTTCTTT.

The chain couples TRBV19 to TRBJ2-5, with a weak D call TRBD1 (7 bases). V was pared by 4 bases and J by 5 bases, with 14 bases between. From germline, CDR1 is LNHDA and CDR2 SQIVND (reference sequence). This CDR3 comprises 14 residues. The CDR3 DNA sequence: TGTGCCAGTAGTACCACAGGGGCGGGGGAGACCCAGTACTTC. Its protein product is CASSTTGAGETQYF.

This chain links TRBV6-1 with TRBJ1-1, with 7 bases identical to TRBD1. Trimming removed 6 bases from V and 4 bases from J; junction bases left unmatched: 8. The CDR3 runs 14 residues. Germline CDR1 is MNHNS and CDR2 is SASEGT. Here the CDR3 DNA reads TGTGCCAGCAGGGCCACAGGGGTATCCACTGAAGCTTTCTTT. Translating it yields CASRATGVSTEAFF.

V and J are TRBV28 and TRBJ1-2; D is unclear. Between the trimmed V and J ends, which lost 1 base and 7 bases, there was a span of 13 bases. This CDR3 has 14 residues. Germline V CDR1 and CDR2: MDHEN, SYDVKM. The CDR3 DNA sequence: TGTGCCAGCAGTTTATCGGAGGGAGGGCGTGGCTACACCTTC. It translates to CASSLSEGGRGYTF.

The chain employs TRBV5-8 and TRBJ1-1; 7 bases are shared with TRBD1. CDR3 length: 19 residues. Germline V gene data show CDR1 as SGHTS and CDR2 as YDEGEE. With V trimmed by 0 bases and J by 0 bases, 14 bases remained unmatched. The DNA for the CDR3 is TGTGCCAGCAGCTTGGTCGCAGGGGGGTTCAAATTTATGAACACTGAAGCTTTCTTT. The encoded protein is CASSLVAGGFKFMNTEAFF.

The chain carries TRBV5-1 and TRBJ1-2; TRBD1 matches at 11 bases. Germline lookup yields CDR1 SGHRS and CDR2 YFSETQ. This CDR3 contains 14 residues. The J segment lost 8 bases and the V segment lost 4 bases, leaving 7 bases of the junction unmatched. The CDR3 bases are TGCGCCAGCAGCCCGGACAGGGGGCGACAAGGCTACACCTTC. Translated: CASSPDRGRQGYTF.

The V gene is TRBV7-2, the J gene TRBJ2-3, with TRBD2 matching over 11 bases. After removal of 0 bases from V and 4 bases from J, the junction contained 9 bases not matched to a gene. This CDR3 comprises 18 residues. Germline CDR1 SGHTA, CDR2 FQGNSA. The DNA of the CDR3 is TGTGCCAGCAGCTTAGCCGGACTAGCGGGTTTTCGGTCAGATACGCAGTATTTT. Translation gives CASSLAGLAGFRSDTQYF.

This chain connects TRBV7-2 to TRBJ2-5; possibly TRBD1 for D (6 bases). V gave up 5 bases and J gave up 4 bases, with 14 bases separating them. CDR1 and CDR2 from the germline V gene are SGHTA and FQGNSA. The CDR3 has 14 amino acids. The CDR3 protein is CASSRWTARETQYF. As DNA, the CDR3 is TGTGCCAGCAGCCGTTGGACAGCGCGAGAGACCCAGTACTTC.